These T cell receptor beta chains were read from a single sample in a study of blood T cell repertoires in COVID-19. TCRdb's table, derived via immunoSEQ multiplex PCR, lists solely in-frame clones and lacks some. The data show some 62,000 clones, with around 86% seen just once and under 1.5% held by the top ten. The sequenced material came from peripheral blood. The source of these receptors is a woman of 80 years or more with acute or convalescent COVID-19. CDR3s leave out the opening cysteine and the closing phenylalanine or tryptophan.

V: TRBV11-1; CDR3: ASSLDRGNTEAF
V: TRBV12-3/TRBV12-4; CDR3: ASSSLAGSEQF
V: TRBV28; CDR3: ASRPPQGWSPLH
V: TRBV4-3; CDR3: ASSRGDEVSPLH
V: TRBV3-1/TRBV3-2; CDR3: ASSPYSNQPQH
V: TRBV4-1; CDR3: ASSQDHRRGYT
V: TRBV7-6; CDR3: ASRPQGADNSPLH
V: TRBV7-3; CDR3: ASSLLPSSYNEQF
V: TRBV5-1; CDR3: ASSVGTGDGYT
V: TRBV4-1; CDR3: ASSPDRGASFNYGYT
V: TRBV19; CDR3: ASSRGGGYNEQF
V: TRBV7-8; CDR3: ASSLRDTLMNTEAF
V: TRBV7-9; CDR3: ASTLGTDNTEAF
V: TRBV7-8; CDR3: ASSFGSANTGELF
V: TRBV3-1/TRBV3-2; CDR3: ASRGQGFHEQY
V: TRBV19; CDR3: ASSMGQPPYGYT
V: TRBV7-2; CDR3: ASSADREAGNTIY
V: TRBV10-1; CDR3: ASGGLPGELF
V: TRBV7-3; CDR3: ASSPPVGGGYT
V: TRBV5-1; CDR3: ASSQPGTGTEEQY
V: TRBV30; CDR3: AWSERGSGNTIY
V: TRBV29-1; CDR3: SVHQAPSGSSGEQY
V: TRBV10-3; CDR3: ATRQGAMVDTQY
V: TRBV5-6; CDR3: ASSWRNAEQF
V: TRBV7-6; CDR3: ASSLDRPSTDTQY
V: TRBV12-5; CDR3: ASGAPHIEAF
V: TRBV30; CDR3: AWSVLRGVSSYT
V: TRBV5-5; CDR3: ASSPQGSGFDTIY
V: TRBV28; CDR3: ASSLETDTQY
V: TRBV19; CDR3: ASSTLPRGGRADTQY
V: TRBV10-3; CDR3: AIGLVQETQY
V: TRBV18; CDR3: ASSVLAGGTDTQY
V: TRBV13; CDR3: ASSGRDFEETQY
V: TRBV3-1/TRBV3-2; CDR3: ASSQVDRKETQY
V: TRBV20-1; CDR3: SASYWTGDEKLF
V: TRBV11-3; CDR3: ASSLGLDTEAF
V: TRBV19; CDR3: ASSSRTGGGFGYT
V: TRBV3-1/TRBV3-2; CDR3: ASRRQGAREAF
V: TRBV11-2; CDR3: ASSRRGWQETQY
V: TRBV6-2/TRBV6-3; CDR3: ASSYSYTNGPQH
V: TRBV28; CDR3: ASSHLQSEAF
V: TRBV5-1; CDR3: ASSLAGDLNEQY